The present T cell receptor (beta chain) was sequenced within a study of blood T cell repertoires in COVID-19. Study context: PBMCs, B-cell-depleted T cells, or T cells were the source of the cDNA or gDNA that made up the material.

This CDR3 comprises 15 residues. The germline CDR1 and CDR2 sequences are MNHEY and SVGAGI. J was trimmed by 4 bases and V by 8 bases; bases with no gene match: 9. Per the study methods: For nucleated cells, counts were estimated from reference gene primer amplification. Produced via immunoSEQ multiplex PCR; TCRdb's table is partial and in-frame only. D and trimming come from the DNA, and the V and J calls and clone size come from that table. The table has around 200,000 clones, 85% to 90% seen once. The TCR originated in a man aged 18 to 35 with active or convalescent COVID-19. The chain recombines TRBV6-5 with TRBJ2-5; 11 bases agree with TRBD2. Sequencing used peripheral blood. CDR3 residues: CASASLAGGVETQYF. CDR3 nucleotide sequence: TGTGCCAGCGCCAGCCTAGCGGGGGGTGTAGAGACCCAGTACTTC.